Reported below is one T cell receptor (beta chain). The antigen is not known. This entry belongs to a study of OX40 agonist ivuxolimab in advanced cancers. The study's findings and limits: Doses of 0.1 to 3.0 mg/kg were accompanied by clonal expansion of CD4+ and CD8+ blood T cells by week 6.

V was clipped by 6 bases and J by 10 bases; unmatched bases: 9. The CDR3 runs to 13 residues. Germline-derived CDR1 and CDR2 are SNHLY and FYNNEI. Libraries were prepared by immunoSEQ multiplex PCR; TCRdb keeps only in-frame clonotypes and omits some of them. The table has 45,000 to 60,000 clones, around nine tenths seen once; the top ten hold 6.5% to 9%. The J gene is TRBJ1-1, the V gene TRBV2, with 9 bases fitting TRBD1. The sequence came from an adult with an advanced solid tumor such as melanoma, head and neck, liver or kidney cancer. Sample: CD4+ or CD8+ T cells sorted from blood, taken in a trial of the OX40 agonist ivuxolimab. The CDR3, as DNA: TGTGCCAGCAGGGCGGGACAGGGAAGAGGAGCTTTCTTT. Protein sequence: CASRAGQGRGAFF.